The source of this T cell receptor (beta chain) is a study of persistence of HIV-infected CD4 T cells. Study observations and caveats: Degenerate expanded CDR3beta sequences were enriched among CMV- and Gag-responding cells.

The libraries were made with immunoSEQ version 4 in survey mode. Sequencing used immunoSEQ multiplex PCR; TCRdb keeps in-frame clones, though not all of them. The sample consists of more than 15,000 clones, around 82% of them appearing once. Lysates of CMV-infected fibroblasts at around 9.8 ug/mL stimulated these cells. Sorting selected CD4+ T cells upregulating both CD40 ligand and CD69. CD8-depleted PBMCs were stimulated approximately 20 hours with anti-CD28/CD49d costimulation, CD40-blocking antibody and enfuvirtide. This clone was seen just once. No antigen is known for it. This TCR was recovered from an adult man with HIV who was CMV-seropositive. Sequencing used CD4+ T cells sorted from PBMCs after approximately 18-hour stimulation, obtained from a patient who received antiretroviral therapy.

CDR3 nucleotide sequence: TGTGCCACCGAAGGGACAAACACCGGGGAGCTGTTTTTT. Amino acid sequence: CATEGTNTGELFF. The rearrangement links TRBV24-1 to TRBJ2-2; D possibly corresponds to TRBD1 (6 bases). The length of the CDR3 is 13 residues. The V gene lost 9 bases and the J gene lost 2 bases, with 9 bases spanning the gap. The V gene's germline CDR1 is KGHDR and CDR2 SFDVKD.